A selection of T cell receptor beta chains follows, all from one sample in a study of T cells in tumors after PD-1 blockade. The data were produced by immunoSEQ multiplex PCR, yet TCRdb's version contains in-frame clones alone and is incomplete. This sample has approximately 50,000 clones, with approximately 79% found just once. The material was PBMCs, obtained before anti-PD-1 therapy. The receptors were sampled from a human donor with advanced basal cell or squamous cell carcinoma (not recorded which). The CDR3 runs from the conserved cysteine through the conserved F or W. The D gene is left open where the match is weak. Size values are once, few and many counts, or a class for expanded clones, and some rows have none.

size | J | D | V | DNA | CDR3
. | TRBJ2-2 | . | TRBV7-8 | TGTGCCAGCAGCTTATACGGGGGCGAGAACACCGGGGAGCTGTTTTTT | CASSLYGGENTGELFF
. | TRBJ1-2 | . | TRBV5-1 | TGCGCCAGCAGCTTGTCAGACAACTATGGCTACACCTTC | CASSLSDNYGYTF
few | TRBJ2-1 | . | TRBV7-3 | TGTGCCAGCGGGGGGCCCGGCAATGAGCAGTTCTTC | CASGGPGNEQFF
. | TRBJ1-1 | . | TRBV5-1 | TGCGCCAGCAGCGCCGACAGGAGCTACGGAGCTTTCTTT | CASSADRSYGAFF
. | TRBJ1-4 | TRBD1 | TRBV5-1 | TGCGCCAGCAGCTCCTCCCCCGGGACAGGGAATAATGAAAAACTGTTTTTT | CASSSSPGTGNNEKLFF
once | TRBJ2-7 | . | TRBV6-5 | TGTGCCAGCGGAGCGGGTCTCTCCTACGAGCAGTACTTC | CASGAGLSYEQYF
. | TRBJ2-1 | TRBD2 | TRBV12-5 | TGTGCTAGTGGTTTGGAAATCGGGGGGTCCTACAATGAGCAGTTCTTC | CASGLEIGGSYNEQFF
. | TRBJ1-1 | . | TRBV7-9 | TGTGCCAGCAGCTTATATGGGGAGGATGAAGCTTTCTTT | CASSLYGEDEAFF
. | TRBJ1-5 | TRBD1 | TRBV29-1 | TGCAGCGTGACAACAGGGGATGGCAATCAGCCCCAGCATTTT | CSVTTGDGNQPQHF
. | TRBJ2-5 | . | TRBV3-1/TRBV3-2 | TGTGCCAGCAGCCAATGGTCGGCAGGGAAGGGGGAGACCCAGTACTTC | CASSQWSAGKGETQYF
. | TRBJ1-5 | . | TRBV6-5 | TGTGCCAGCAGACGGGGAGGGAGCAATCAGCCCCAGCATTTT | CASRRGGSNQPQHF
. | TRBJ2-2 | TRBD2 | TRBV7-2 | TGTGCCAGCAGCTTAAAGACTAGCGGGAGGGCCCCGGTCACCGGGGAGCTGTTTTTT | CASSLKTSGRAPVTGELFF
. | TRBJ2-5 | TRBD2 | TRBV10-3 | TGTGCCATCAGTGTCGCCGGGACTAGGGGAGAGACCCAGTACTTC | CAISVAGTRGETQYF
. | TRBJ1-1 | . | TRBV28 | TGTGCCAGCAGTCCCTACACCGGACGGGGGAACACTGAAGCTTTCTTT | CASSPYTGRGNTEAFF
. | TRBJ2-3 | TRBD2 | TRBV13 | TGTGCCAGCAGCTCCCCCGGGGAGGGCGTCCCAGATACGCAGTATTTT | CASSSPGEGVPDTQYF
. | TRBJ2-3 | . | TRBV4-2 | TGTGCCAGCAGCCAAGATATTCTAAGCACAGATACGCAGTATTTT | CASSQDILSTDTQYF
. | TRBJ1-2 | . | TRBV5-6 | TGTGCCAGCAGCTTGACGGTAACTGGGGGCTACACCTTC | CASSLTVTGGYTF
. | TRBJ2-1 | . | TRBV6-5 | TGTGCCAGCAGAAAGGACTTCTTATCCTACAATGAGCAGTTCTTC | CASRKDFLSYNEQFF
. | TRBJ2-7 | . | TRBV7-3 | TGTGCCAGCAGACCCTGGGGGGTCGGCAGCTCCTACGAGCAGTACTTC | CASRPWGVGSSYEQYF